Listed below are T cell receptor beta chains from one sample, sequenced in a study of cytomegalovirus exposure and HLA in healthy donors. The protocol was immunoSEQ multiplex PCR, while the TCRdb copy is restricted to in-frame clones and leaves out a portion. The repertoire has 220,000 or so clones, around 86% of them found once; the top ten carry about 2%. Sequencing used PBMCs. The receptors stem from a woman in her late teens or twenties in good health and CMV-seropositive. Both conserved end residues are part of each CDR3.

J gene	CDR3 length	V gene	CDR3 protein
TRBJ1-5	14	TRBV7-6	CASSLSHRGQPQHF
TRBJ2-7	13	TRBV30	CAWSHGIDNEQYF
TRBJ2-1	14	TRBV6-5	CASTGGGTYNEQFF
TRBJ1-1	13	TRBV19	CASNPTGNTEAFF
TRBJ2-7	14	TRBV6-5	CASSFGLAGDEQYF
TRBJ1-1	12	TRBV27	CASLGGYTEAFF
TRBJ2-7	15	TRBV7-6	CASSHSGGSDYEQYF
TRBJ2-1	15	TRBV9	CASSVTGATYNEQFF
TRBJ1-5	14	TRBV27	CASSLTGLDQPQHF
TRBJ2-5	16	TRBV5-1	CASSYPGLAEQETQYF